These 19 T cell receptor beta chains were all obtained from the same sample, sequenced in a study of T cell repertoires in cytomegalovirus infection. TCRdb reanalysed the reads using MiXCR and keeps one entry per CDR3 protein. The data show 650,000 to 850,000 distinct CDR3 sequences, with under 35% seen just once and about an eighth held by the top ten. Antigens of these TCRs are unknown. Sequences were derived from cultured CD8+ T cells from PBMCs, sampled from culture after CMV antigen stimulation. Receptor source: a human donor in good health (CMV status not recorded). Some clones in this sample may be carry-over from other donors' samples.

This clonotype was observed a few times. CDR3 nucleotide sequence: TGTGCCAGCAGTTTGGGCGGGGGGGCCCGAGATACGCAGTATTTT. It specifies CASSLGGGARDTQYF. The chain uses TRBV27 and TRBJ2-3; 9 bases line up with TRBD2. There are 15 residues in the CDR3. Trimming cost V 3 bases and J 5 bases; bases outside gene matches: 6. Germline V CDR1 and CDR2: MNHEY, SMNVEV (reference sequence).

The chain employs TRBV14 and TRBJ1-1; D is unclear. The CDR3 consists of 15 residues. V shed 1 base and J shed 0 bases, with 9 bases lying between them. Germline V gene lookup returns CDR1 SGHDN and CDR2 FVKESK. The CDR3 loop reads CASSQVGVMNTEAFF. CDR3 DNA: TGTGCCAGCAGCCAAGTAGGAGTAATGAACACTGAAGCTTTCTTT.

The rearrangement uses TRBV7-6 and TRBJ2-1; TRBD2 might be the D (7 bases). There are 17 residues in the CDR3. Looked up from germline, CDR1 is SGHVS and CDR2 is FNYEAQ. Trimming removed 5 bases at V and 0 bases at J, with 17 bases between. The CDR3 loop reads CASSQRGGASSYNEQFF. The CDR3 nucleotides are TGTGCCAGCAGCCAGAGGGGGGGGGCCAGCTCCTACAATGAGCAGTTCTTC.

This clonotype was seen a few times. This rearrangement joins TRBV4-2 to TRBJ2-7; D is unclear. CDR1 is LGHNA and CDR2 is YNFKEQ in the germline V gene. V was shortened by 1 base and J by 3 bases, with 16 bases between the two germline ends. CDR3 length equals 16 residues. The CDR3 DNA reads TGTGCCAGCAGCCAAGTCGTGGATAGGCGAGACTACGAGCAGTACTTC. It is translated as CASSQVVDRRDYEQYF.

This clonotype came up a few times. The genes are TRBV3-1 and TRBJ2-7, with D tentatively TRBD1 (7 bases). Germline CDR1 and CDR2: LGHDT and YNNKEL (reference sequence). CDR3 length equals 16 residues. V lost 3 bases to trimming and J lost 1 base, with 16 bases between them. The CDR3 nucleotides are TGTGCCAGCAGCCAGTCGACAGGGAGGAAATCCTACGAGCAGTACTTC. Its protein is CASSQSTGRKSYEQYF.

The chain links TRBV12-3 or TRBV12-4 to TRBJ1-5; D remains unclear. The V end lost 3 bases, the J end lost 5 bases, and 8 bases lay between the germline ends. This CDR3 region has 13 residues. CDR3 nucleotide sequence: TGTGCCAGCAGTTTGAGGTCCTATCAGCCCCAGCATTTT. Its translation is CASSLRSYQPQHF.

There are a few counts of this clonotype. The chain links TRBV19 to TRBJ2-3; D not certain. Trimming took 4 bases from V and 0 from J, leaving 17 bases between them. CDR3 length: 17 amino acids. From germline, CDR1 is LNHDA and CDR2 SQIVND (reference sequence). The CDR3 sequence is CASSSDPGSASTDTQYF. The CDR3 DNA follows: TGTGCCAGTAGTAGTGATCCGGGTTCCGCTAGCACAGATACGCAGTATTTT. The full variable domain, with the rest looked up from reference TRBV19 and TRBJ2-3, is DGGITQSPKYLFRKEGQNVTLSCEQNLNHDAMYWYRQDPGQGLRLIYYSQIVNDFQKGDIAEGYSVSREKKESFPLTVTSAQKNPTAFYLCASSSDPGSASTDTQYFGPGTRLTVL.

The rearrangement uses TRBV25-1 and TRBJ2-1; 9 nucleotides line up with TRBD1. Germline loops: CDR1 MGHDK, CDR2 SYGVNS. The junction had 2 bases not matched to a gene; V was cut back by 4 bases and J by 4 bases. The CDR3 has 14 amino acids. This CDR3 is CASSVGTGYNEQFF. As DNA, the CDR3 is TGTGCCAGCAGTGTCGGGACAGGGTACAATGAGCAGTTCTTC.

The chain links TRBV5-6 to TRBJ2-7; weak D call: TRBD2 (6 bases). CDR1 SGHDT and CDR2 YYEEEE come from the germline V gene. The CDR3 contains 13 residues. Trimming removed 5 bases at V and 4 bases at J, with 13 bases between. The CDR3 region has the DNA TGTGCCAGCAGATGGGGCGGGACTTACGAGCAGTACGTC. It encodes CASRWGGTYEQYV.

The chain employs TRBV2 and TRBJ2-5; D unresolved. Germline V lookup: CDR1 SNHLY, CDR2 FYNNEI. CDR3 size: 15 residues. V was clipped by 3 bases and J by 1 base, with 12 bases between them. The DNA for the CDR3 is TGTGCCAGCAGTGATTTGGAAACTGTCCAAGAGACCCAGTACTTC. Translated, it gives CASSDLETVQETQYF.

J is TRBJ1-3 and V is TRBV25-1; D call uncertain. Trimming pared 5 bases from V and 2 bases from J, leaving 7 bases between. Germline values: CDR1 MGHDK, CDR2 SYGVNS. The CDR3 runs 13 residues. The CDR3 coding sequence is TGTGCCAGCAGTCCCCTTACTGGAAACACCATATATTTT. This gives the protein CASSPLTGNTIYF.

The J gene is TRBJ2-1, the V gene TRBV19; possibly TRBD1 for D (5 bases). This CDR3 has 15 residues. CDR1 and CDR2 from the germline V gene are LNHDA and SQIVND (reference sequence). Trimming stripped 3 bases from V and 2 bases from J, with 11 bases between. The CDR3 bases are TGTGCCAGTAGTATTTACAGGACAACCTACAATGAGCAGTTCTTC. Translating gives CASSIYRTTYNEQFF.

This clonotype has a single count. The V gene is TRBV4-1, the J gene TRBJ1-4; 9 positions match TRBD1. Per germline, CDR1 MGHRA and CDR2 YSYEKL. The CDR3 sequence is 17 residues long. V shed 1 base, J shed 9 bases, and the junction held 12 bases outside the gene matches. In DNA form, the CDR3 reads TGCGCCAGCAGCCAAGCACCCGTCGGGACAGGGAACCAAAAACTGTTTTTT. This sequence encodes CASSQAPVGTGNQKLFF.

This chain joins TRBV5-1 and TRBJ1-1; D is uncertain. The CDR3 has 15 amino acids. Trimming cost V 1 base and J 1 base, with 11 bases left between them. Looked up from germline, CDR1 is SGHRS and CDR2 is YFSETQ. CDR3 sequence: CASSLQPTENTEAFF. For the CDR3, the DNA is TGCGCCAGCAGCTTGCAGCCCACCGAGAACACTGAAGCTTTCTTT.

This clonotype has ten or more counts. V usage is TRBV7-2 and J usage is TRBJ1-2; 10 bases are a match to TRBD1. The germline CDR1 and CDR2 sequences are SGHTA and FQGNSA. V lost 4 bases and J lost 8; bases outside the gene matches: 7. The CDR3 length is 14 residues. CDR3 in DNA: TGTGCCAGCAGCTACGAGGGACAGGGGCACGGCTACACCTTC. It encodes CASSYEGQGHGYTF.

V is TRBV2 and J is TRBJ1-1; no clear D gene. Trimming removed 6 bases at V and 9 bases at J, with 14 bases between. In germline, CDR1 is SNHLY, CDR2 FYNNEI. The CDR3 has 12 residues. CDR3 sequence reads: CASRGGSDKAFF. DNA for the CDR3: TGTGCCAGCAGGGGTGGCAGCGACAAAGCTTTCTTT.

The V call is TRBV7-9, the J call TRBJ2-7, with D perhaps matching TRBD2 (6 bases). Germline assignment: CDR1 SEHNR and CDR2 FQNEAQ (reference sequence). Trimming took off 4 bases at V and 2 bases at J, with 18 bases between the two ends. CDR3 length: 16 residues. The CDR3 loop reads CASSSRKGLEAYEQYF. The CDR3 coding sequence is TGTGCCAGCAGCTCCCGGAAGGGACTGGAAGCCTACGAGCAGTACTTC.

The gene calls are TRBV19 and TRBJ2-7; D tentatively fits TRBD1 or TRBD2 (5 bases each). The ends were cut back, 4 bases at V and 0 bases at J, with 10 bases in the middle. CDR1 and CDR2 from the germline V gene are LNHDA and SQIVND (reference sequence). The CDR3 has 14 amino acids. This CDR3 reads CASSTGTSSYEQYF. CDR3 nucleotide sequence: TGTGCCAGTAGTACTGGGACGTCCTCCTACGAGCAGTACTTC.

V and J are TRBV12-3 or TRBV12-4 and TRBJ2-2; possibly TRBD1 for D (5 bases). The CDR3 contains 14 residues. V gave up 2 bases and J gave up 7 bases, with 11 bases separating them. This CDR3 is CASSLIREDGELFF. CDR3 in DNA: TGTGCCAGCAGTTTAATCAGGGAAGACGGGGAGCTGTTTTTT.